These 14 T cell receptor beta chains came from one sample sequenced in a study of cytomegalovirus exposure and HLA in healthy donors. This PCR relied on a set of 60 Vbeta primers and 13 Jbeta primers. Using immunoSEQ multiplex PCR, the repertoire was profiled, and TCRdb retains in-frame clones only, with some absent. The data show some 64,000 clones, with roughly nine tenths seen just once and approximately 1.6% held by the top ten. The sequencing sample was made of PBMCs. These receptor sequences come from a man aged 30 to 45 in good health and CMV-seropositive.

This clone was counted only a few times. The genes are TRBV7-9 and TRBJ2-5; 8 bases map to TRBD1. The CDR3 has 14 residues. V trimming: 5 bases; J trimming: 4 bases; junction bases outside the gene matches: 6. Germline CDR1 reads SEHNR; CDR2 reads FQNEAQ (reference sequence). The DNA for the CDR3 is TGTGCCAGCAGCCAACCCAGGGGGCGAGAGACCCAGTACTTC. Its translation: CASSQPRGRETQYF.

This clone was seen only once. The V and J genes are TRBV10-3 and TRBJ2-7, with D possibly being TRBD1 (5 bases). The CDR3 is 15 residues long. The ends were cut back, 3 bases at V and 1 base at J, with 13 bases in the middle. Per germline, CDR1 ENHRY and CDR2 SYGVKD. Here the CDR3 DNA reads TGTGCCATCAGTGATCAGGGCTATCTTTCCTACGAGCAGTACTTC. Its translation: CAISDQGYLSYEQYF.

The CDR3 reads CASSLGGTQGETQYF. The CDR3 DNA reads as TGTGCCAGCAGCTTAGGGGGTACACAGGGGGAGACCCAGTACTTC. J is TRBJ2-5 and V is TRBV9; 7 bases fit TRBD1. Losses at the gene ends were 4 bases for V and 5 bases for J; bases not matched to a gene: 11. This CDR3 has 15 residues. Germline V CDR1 and CDR2: SGDLS, YYNGEE.

V gene TRBV11-2 combines with J gene TRBJ1-6, with 8 bases matching TRBD1. The ends lost 5 bases at V and 9 bases at J; junction bases unmatched: 9. The germline V gene encodes CDR1 SGHAT and CDR2 FQNNGV. The length of the CDR3 is 15 residues. CDR3 bases: TGTGCCAGCAGCGTCCGGACAGGGATGAGTTCACCCCTCCACTTT. Residues: CASSVRTGMSSPLHF.

The V gene is TRBV28, the J gene TRBJ2-2; D possibly corresponds to TRBD1 (5 bases). The CDR3 sequence is 16 residues long. Germline assignment: CDR1 MDHEN and CDR2 SYDVKM. The V end was cut by 2 bases, the J end by 4 bases, with 14 bases between. CDR3 sequence (DNA): TGTGCCAGCAGTTTACAGGGCAGGGCTGGCACCGGGGAGCTGTTTTTT. Translation gives CASSLQGRAGTGELFF. The full variable domain, with the rest looked up from reference TRBV28 and TRBJ2-2, is DVKVTQSSRYLVKRTGEKVFLECVQDMDHENMFWYRQDPGLGLRLIYFSYDVKMKEKGDIPEGYSVSREKKERFSLILESASTNQTSMYLCASSLQGRAGTGELFFGEGSRLTVL.

The chain couples TRBV6-5 to TRBJ2-1, with D tentatively TRBD2 (5 bases). The CDR3 consists of 15 residues. Germline V gene sequence: CDR1 MNHEY, CDR2 SVGAGI. Deletions cut 5 bases from V and 3 bases from J, with 14 bases between. The CDR3 bases are TGTGCCAGCAGTCCTCGCCTAGCTAACTACAATGAGCAGTTCTTC. It translates to CASSPRLANYNEQFF.

The gene calls are TRBV7-2 and TRBJ1-2; 11 bases map to TRBD1. The J segment lost 4 bases and the V segment lost 1 base, leaving 8 bases of the junction unmatched. Germline V gives CDR1 SGHTA, CDR2 FQGNSA. The CDR3 is made up of 17 amino acids. The CDR3 here is CASSLDPGQGARYGYTF. Here the CDR3 DNA reads TGTGCCAGCAGCTTAGATCCAGGACAGGGGGCTCGCTATGGCTACACCTTC. Full variable domain (rest looked up from reference TRBV7-2 and TRBJ1-2): GAGVSQSPSNKVTEKGKDVELRCDPISGHTALYWYRQSLGQGLEFLIYFQGNSAPDKSGLPSDRFSAERTGGSVSTLTIQRTQQEDSAVYLCASSLDPGQGARYGYTFGSGTRLTVV.

This clone is a singleton in its sample. The chain has TRBV7-9 and TRBJ1-3; D call uncertain. CDR1 SEHNR and CDR2 FQNEAQ come from the germline V gene (reference sequence). The V and J ends lost 5 bases and 0 bases respectively, with 11 bases between them. This CDR3 region has 15 residues. The DNA for the CDR3 is TGTGCCAGCAGCCTCGGACGGGACTCTGGAAACACCATATATTTT. It encodes CASSLGRDSGNTIYF.

The chain joins TRBV5-1 to TRBJ1-1; the D gene is possibly TRBD1 (5 bases). The germline V gene has CDR1 SGHRS and CDR2 YFSETQ. The CDR3 runs to 12 residues. V was trimmed by 1 base and J by 7 bases, leaving 8 bases between them. CDR3 amino acids: CASSLTGYEAFF. The CDR3 nucleotides are TGCGCCAGCAGCTTGACAGGATATGAAGCTTTCTTT.

For this clone: Relative to the germline gene, one junction end is altered; a read error may explain this. The V gene is TRBV27, the J gene TRBJ1-5, with a possible D match to TRBD1 (6 bases). The CDR3 is made up of 13 amino acids. Germline V gives CDR1 MNHEY, CDR2 SMNVEV (reference sequence). DNA of the CDR3: TGCGCCAGCAGTTTATGGGGGGGGCGGCCCCAGCATTTT. Its translation is CASSLWGGRPQHF.

The chain is built from TRBV2 and TRBJ1-1; perhaps TRBD1 as D (5 bases). Germline V CDR1 and CDR2: SNHLY, FYNNEI. The CDR3 consists of 14 residues. V was pared by 11 bases and J by 0 bases, with 16 bases between. The CDR3 is CAGYAGRMNTEAFF. CDR3 in DNA: TGTGCCGGCTACGCGGGACGCATGAACACTGAAGCTTTCTTT.

This sequence joins TRBV27 and TRBJ1-1; 7 positions match TRBD1. Germline CDR1 and CDR2: MNHEY and SMNVEV (reference sequence). This CDR3 has 13 residues. The V and J ends lost 5 bases and 5 bases, in that order; junction bases with no gene match: 5. This chain's CDR3 is CASSRTGETEAFF. The CDR3 DNA sequence: TGTGCCAGCAGTAGAACAGGGGAAACTGAAGCTTTCTTT.

This sequence joins TRBV7-2 and TRBJ2-7; 11 bases align to TRBD2. Per the germline V gene, CDR1 is SGHTA and CDR2 is FQGNSA. V lost 1 base, J lost 0 bases, and 2 bases stayed unmatched. The CDR3 is 16 amino acids. As DNA, the CDR3 is TGTGCCAGCAGCTTAGTGGGACTAGCGGACTCCTACGAGCAGTACTTC. It codes for CASSLVGLADSYEQYF.

In this sample, this clone turned up once. The J gene is TRBJ1-5, the V gene TRBV15, with D possibly TRBD1 on 6 matching bases. From germline, CDR1 is LNHNV and CDR2 YYDKDF (reference sequence). This CDR3 is 15 amino acids long. V was pared by 5 bases and J by 0 bases, with 11 bases between. CDR3 protein: CATSSRDNSNQPQHF. In DNA, the CDR3 is TGTGCCACCAGCTCCAGGGACAATAGCAATCAGCCCCAGCATTTT.